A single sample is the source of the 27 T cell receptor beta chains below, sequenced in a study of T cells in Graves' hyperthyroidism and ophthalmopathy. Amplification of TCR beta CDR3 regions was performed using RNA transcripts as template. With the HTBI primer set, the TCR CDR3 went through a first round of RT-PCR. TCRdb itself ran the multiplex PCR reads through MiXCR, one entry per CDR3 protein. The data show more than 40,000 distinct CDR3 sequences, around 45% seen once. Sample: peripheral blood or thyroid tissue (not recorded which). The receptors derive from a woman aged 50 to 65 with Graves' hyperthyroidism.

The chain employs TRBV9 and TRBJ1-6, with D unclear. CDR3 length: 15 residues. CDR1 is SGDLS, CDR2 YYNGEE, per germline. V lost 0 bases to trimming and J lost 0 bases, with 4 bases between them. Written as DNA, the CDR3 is TGTGCCAGCAGCGTAGGTGGCTCCTATAATTCACCCCTCCACTTT. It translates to CASSVGGSYNSPLHF.

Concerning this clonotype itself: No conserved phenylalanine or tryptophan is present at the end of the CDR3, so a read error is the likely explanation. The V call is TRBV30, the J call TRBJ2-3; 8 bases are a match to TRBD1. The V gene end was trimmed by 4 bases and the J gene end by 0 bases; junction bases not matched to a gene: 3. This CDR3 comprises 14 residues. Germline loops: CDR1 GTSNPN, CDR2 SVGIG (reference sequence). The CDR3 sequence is CAWTGTGSTDTQYS. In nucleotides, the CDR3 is TGTGCCTGGACCGGGACAGGTAGCACAGATACGCAGTATTCT.

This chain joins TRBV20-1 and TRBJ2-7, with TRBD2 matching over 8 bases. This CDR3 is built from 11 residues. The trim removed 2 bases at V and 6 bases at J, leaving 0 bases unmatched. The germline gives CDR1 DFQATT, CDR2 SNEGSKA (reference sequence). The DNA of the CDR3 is TGCAGTGCTAGAAGCGGGAGCGAGCAGTACTTC. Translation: CSARSGSEQYF.

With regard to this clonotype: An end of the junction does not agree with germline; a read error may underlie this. The CDR3 DNA sequence: TGTGCCAGCAGCCAAGTAGGAGACACTGAAGCTTTC. It translates to CASSQVGDTEAF. This rearrangement joins TRBV7-2 to TRBJ2-6; D call uncertain. Germline CDR1 reads SGHTA; CDR2 reads FQGNSA. The CDR3 covers 12 residues.

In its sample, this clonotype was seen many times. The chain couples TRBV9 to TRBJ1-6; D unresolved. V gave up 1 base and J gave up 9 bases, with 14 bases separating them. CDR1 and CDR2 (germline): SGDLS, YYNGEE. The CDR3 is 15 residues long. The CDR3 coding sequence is TGTGCCAGCAGCGTATCCGGTATTCCCCTTTCACCCCTCCACTTT. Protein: CASSVSGIPLSPLHF.

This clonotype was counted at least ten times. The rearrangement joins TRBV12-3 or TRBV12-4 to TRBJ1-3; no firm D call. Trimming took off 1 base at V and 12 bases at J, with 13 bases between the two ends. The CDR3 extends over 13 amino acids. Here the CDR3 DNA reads TGTGCCAGCAGTTTAGGATCGGAGGCGAGCATATATTTT. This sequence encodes CASSLGSEASIYF.

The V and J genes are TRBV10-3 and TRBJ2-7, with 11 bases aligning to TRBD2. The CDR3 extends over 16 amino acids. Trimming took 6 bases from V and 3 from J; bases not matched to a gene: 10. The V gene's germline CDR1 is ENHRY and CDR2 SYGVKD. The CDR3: CAIRETTSGSRYEQYF. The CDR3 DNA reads TGTGCCATCAGAGAAACAACTAGCGGGAGCCGCTACGAGCAGTACTTC.

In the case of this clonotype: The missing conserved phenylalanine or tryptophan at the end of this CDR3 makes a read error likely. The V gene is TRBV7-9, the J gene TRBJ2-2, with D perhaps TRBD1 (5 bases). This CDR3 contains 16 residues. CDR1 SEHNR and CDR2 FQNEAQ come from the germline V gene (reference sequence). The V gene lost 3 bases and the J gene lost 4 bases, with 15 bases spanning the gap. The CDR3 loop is CASSLRQGSGTGELFL. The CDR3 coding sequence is TGTGCCAGCAGCTTGCGCCAGGGTAGTGGCACCGGGGAGCTGTTTCTT.

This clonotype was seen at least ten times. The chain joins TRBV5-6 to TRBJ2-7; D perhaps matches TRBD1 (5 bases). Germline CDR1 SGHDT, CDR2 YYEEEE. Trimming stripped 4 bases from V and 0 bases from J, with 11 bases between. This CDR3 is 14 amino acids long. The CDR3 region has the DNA TGTGCCAGCAGCCGTACAGGTAGCTCCTACGAGCAGTACTTC. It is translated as CASSRTGSSYEQYF. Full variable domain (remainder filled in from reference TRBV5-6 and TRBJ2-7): DAGVTQSPTHLIKTRGQQVTLRCSPKSGHDTVSWYQQALGQGPQFIFQYYEEEERQRGNFPDRFSGHQFPNYSSELNVNALLLGDSALYLCASSRTGSSYEQYFGPGTRLTVT.

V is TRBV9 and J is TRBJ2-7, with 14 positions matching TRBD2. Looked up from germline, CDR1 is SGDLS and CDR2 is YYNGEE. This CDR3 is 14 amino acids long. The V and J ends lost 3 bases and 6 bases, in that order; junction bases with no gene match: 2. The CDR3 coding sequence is TGTGCCAGCAGCGCGGGACTAGCGGGAGCCGAGCAGTACTTC. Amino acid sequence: CASSAGLAGAEQYF.

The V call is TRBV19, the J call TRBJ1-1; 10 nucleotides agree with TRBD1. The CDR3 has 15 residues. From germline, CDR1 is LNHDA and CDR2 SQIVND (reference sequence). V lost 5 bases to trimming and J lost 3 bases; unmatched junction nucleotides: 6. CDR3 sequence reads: CASSDRGRGDTEAFF. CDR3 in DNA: TGTGCCAGTAGTGACAGGGGGCGCGGGGACACTGAAGCTTTCTTT.

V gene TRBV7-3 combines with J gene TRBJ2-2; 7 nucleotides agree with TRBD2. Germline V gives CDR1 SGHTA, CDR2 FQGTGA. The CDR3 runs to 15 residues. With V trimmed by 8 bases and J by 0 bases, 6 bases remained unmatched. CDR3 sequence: CASSPAGANTGELFF. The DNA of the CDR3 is TGTGCCAGCTCACCGGCGGGAGCGAACACCGGGGAGCTGTTTTTT.

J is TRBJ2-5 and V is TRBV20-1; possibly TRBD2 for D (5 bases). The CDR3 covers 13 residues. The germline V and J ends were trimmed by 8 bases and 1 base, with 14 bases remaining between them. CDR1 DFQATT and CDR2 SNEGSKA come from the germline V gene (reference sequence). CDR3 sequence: CSTPTRGQETQYF. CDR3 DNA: TGCAGTACCCCCACCCGGGGCCAAGAGACCCAGTACTTC.

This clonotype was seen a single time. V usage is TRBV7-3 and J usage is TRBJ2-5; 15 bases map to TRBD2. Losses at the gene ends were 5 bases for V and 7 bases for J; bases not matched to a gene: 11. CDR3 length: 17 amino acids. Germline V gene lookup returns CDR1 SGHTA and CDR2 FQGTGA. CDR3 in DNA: TGTGCCAGCAGCCTATACCCGGGACTAGCGGGGGGCTCGACCCAGTACTTC. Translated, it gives CASSLYPGLAGGSTQYF. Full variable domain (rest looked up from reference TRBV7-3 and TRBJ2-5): GAGVSQTPSNKVTEKGKYVELRCDPISGHTALYWYRQSLGQGPEFLIYFQGTGAADDSGLPNDRFFAVRPEGSVSTLKIQRTERGDSAVYLCASSLYPGLAGGSTQYFGPGTRLLVL.

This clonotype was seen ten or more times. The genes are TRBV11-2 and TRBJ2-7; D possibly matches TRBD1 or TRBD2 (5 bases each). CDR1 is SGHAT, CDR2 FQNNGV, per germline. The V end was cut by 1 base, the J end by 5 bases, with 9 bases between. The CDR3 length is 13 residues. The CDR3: CASSLVLGDEQYF. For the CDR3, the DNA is TGTGCCAGCAGCTTAGTTTTGGGGGACGAGCAGTACTTC.

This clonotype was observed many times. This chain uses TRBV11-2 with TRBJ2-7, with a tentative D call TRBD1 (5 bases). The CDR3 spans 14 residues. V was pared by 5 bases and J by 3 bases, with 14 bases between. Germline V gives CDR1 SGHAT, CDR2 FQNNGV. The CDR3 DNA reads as TGTGCCAGCAGCCCAGGGTATATCGACTACGAGCAGTACTTC. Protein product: CASSPGYIDYEQYF.

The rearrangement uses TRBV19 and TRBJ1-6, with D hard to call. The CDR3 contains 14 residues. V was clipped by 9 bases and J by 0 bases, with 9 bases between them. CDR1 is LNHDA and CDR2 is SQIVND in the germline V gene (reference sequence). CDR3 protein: CASRRSSYNSPLHF. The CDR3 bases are TGTGCCAGCAGACGGAGCTCCTATAATTCACCCCTCCACTTT.

CDR3 DNA sequence: TGTGCCAGCAGCTTGATACAGGGGGTGGGCACTGAAGCTTTCTTT. Protein product: CASSLIQGVGTEAFF. This chain uses TRBV7-9 with TRBJ1-1; 8 bases match TRBD1. Trimming at V came to 3 bases and at J to 4 bases, leaving 7 bases not matched to a gene. This CDR3 spans 15 amino acids. Germline CDR1 is SEHNR and CDR2 is FQNEAQ (reference sequence).

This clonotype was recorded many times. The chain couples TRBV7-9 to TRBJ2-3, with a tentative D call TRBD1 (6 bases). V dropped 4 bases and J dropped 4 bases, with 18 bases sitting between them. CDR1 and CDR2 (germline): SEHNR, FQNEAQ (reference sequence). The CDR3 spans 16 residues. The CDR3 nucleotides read TGTGCCAGCAGCTCTCAACTTAGCGAGGGGGCAGATACGCAGTATTTT. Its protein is CASSSQLSEGADTQYF. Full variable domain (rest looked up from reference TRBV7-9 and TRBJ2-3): DTGVSQNPRHKITKRGQNVTFRCDPISEHNRLYWYRQTLGQGPEFLTYFQNEAQLEKSRLLSDRFSAERPKGSFSTLEIQRTEQGDSAMYLCASSSQLSEGADTQYFGPGTRLTVL.

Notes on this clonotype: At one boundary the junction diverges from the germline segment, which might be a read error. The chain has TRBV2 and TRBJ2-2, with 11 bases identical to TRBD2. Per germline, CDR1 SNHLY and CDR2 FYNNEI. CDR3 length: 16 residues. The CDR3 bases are TGCGCCAGCACTAAACTAGCGGGAGAACACGCCGGGGAGCTGTTTTTT. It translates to CASTKLAGEHAGELFF. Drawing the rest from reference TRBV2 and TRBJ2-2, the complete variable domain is EPEVTQTPSHQVTQMGQEVILRCVPISNHLYFYWYRQILGQKVEFLVSFYNNEISEKSEIFDDQFSVERPDGSNFTLKIRSTKLEDSAMYFCASTKLAGEHAGELFFGEGSRLTVL.

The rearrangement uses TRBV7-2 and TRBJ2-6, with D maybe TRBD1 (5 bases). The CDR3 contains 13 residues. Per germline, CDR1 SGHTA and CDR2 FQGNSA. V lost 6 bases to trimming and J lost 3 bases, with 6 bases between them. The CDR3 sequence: CASRGRGANVLTF. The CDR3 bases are TGTGCCAGCAGGGGGCGTGGGGCCAACGTCCTGACTTTC.

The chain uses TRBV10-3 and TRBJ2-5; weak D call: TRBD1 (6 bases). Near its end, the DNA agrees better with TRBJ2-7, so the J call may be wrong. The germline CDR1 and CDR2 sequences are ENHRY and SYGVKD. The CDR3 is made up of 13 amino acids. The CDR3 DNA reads TGTGCCATCAGGGCCGCAGGGGTCTACGAGCAGTACTTC. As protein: CAIRAAGVYEQYF.

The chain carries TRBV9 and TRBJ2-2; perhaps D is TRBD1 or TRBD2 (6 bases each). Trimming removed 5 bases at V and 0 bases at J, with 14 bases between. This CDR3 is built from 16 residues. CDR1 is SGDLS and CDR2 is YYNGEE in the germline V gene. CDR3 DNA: TGTGCCAGCAGAATGACGGGGGACACGAACACCGGGGAGCTGTTTTTT. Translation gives CASRMTGDTNTGELFF. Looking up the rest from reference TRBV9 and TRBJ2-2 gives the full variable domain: DSGVTQTPKHLITATGQRVTLRCSPRSGDLSVYWYQQSLDQGLQFLIQYYNGEERAKGNILERFSAQQFPDLHSELNLSSLELGDSALYFCASRMTGDTNTGELFFGEGSRLTVL.

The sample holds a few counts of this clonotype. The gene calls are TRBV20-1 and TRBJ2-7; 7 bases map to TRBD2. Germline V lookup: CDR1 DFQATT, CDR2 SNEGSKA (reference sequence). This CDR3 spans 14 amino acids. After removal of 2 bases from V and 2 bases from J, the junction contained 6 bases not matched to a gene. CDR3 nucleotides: TGCAGTGCTAGAAGCGGGATTCCCCCCTACGAGCAGTACTTC. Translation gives CSARSGIPPYEQYF.

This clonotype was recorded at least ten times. The CDR3 spells CSAPRQGGTEAFF. As DNA, the CDR3 is TGCAGTGCTCCGCGCCAGGGTGGGACTGAAGCTTTCTTT. The rearrangement links TRBV20-1 to TRBJ1-1, with D perhaps TRBD1 (5 bases). Trimming took off 5 bases at V and 5 bases at J, with 15 bases between the two ends. Germline V gene sequence: CDR1 DFQATT, CDR2 SNEGSKA (reference sequence). The CDR3 is made up of 13 amino acids.

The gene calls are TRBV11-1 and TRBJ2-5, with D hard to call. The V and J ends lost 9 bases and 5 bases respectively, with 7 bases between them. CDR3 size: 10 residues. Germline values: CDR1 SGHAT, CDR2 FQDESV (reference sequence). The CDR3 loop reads CASVGETQYF. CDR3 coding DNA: TGTGCCAGTGTAGGGGAGACCCAGTACTTC.

CDR3 in amino acids: CSANRQVGQHNYTF. CDR3 bases: TGCAGTGCTAACAGACAGGTTGGGCAGCATAACTACACCTTC. V is TRBV20-1 and J is TRBJ1-2, with D tentatively TRBD1 (6 bases). Looked up from germline, CDR1 is DFQATT and CDR2 is SNEGSKA (reference sequence). V shed 4 bases and J shed 10 bases, with 22 bases lying between them. This CDR3 is built from 14 residues.